The T cell receptor (beta chain) described here comes from a study of quantifying T cell responses using KT2 cells. About the study: TCR alpha and beta constant-region primers primed reverse transcription of RNA.

The cDNA 3' end received a ligated oligonucleotide with a UMI. The first PCR ran three to four cycles with an equimolar RC1.1 and RC1.2 beta primer mix. TCRdb used MiXCR to reprocess the UMI-ligation and nested PCR reads, holding one entry per CDR3 protein. The top ten hold 40% to 55% of the sample, which has fewer than 45,000 distinct CDR3 sequences, over 15% seen once. Known numbers of the T cell clone KT2 were added to PBMC. A range of KT2-to-PBMC ratios was made using fixed PBMC numbers. The V and J ends lost 3 bases and 1 base respectively, with 10 bases between them. The CDR3 runs to 15 residues. Germline V gene data show CDR1 as LGHNT and CDR2 as FRNRAP. This clonotype was counted a few times.

This clonotype originated in a human donor. The genes are TRBV12-5 and TRBJ2-1, with D uncertain. Source material: PBMCs spiked with cells of the T cell clone KT2. This CDR3 reads CASGFRQYSYNEQFF. The CDR3 coding sequence is TGTGCTAGTGGTTTCCGCCAGTATTCCTACAATGAGCAGTTCTTC.